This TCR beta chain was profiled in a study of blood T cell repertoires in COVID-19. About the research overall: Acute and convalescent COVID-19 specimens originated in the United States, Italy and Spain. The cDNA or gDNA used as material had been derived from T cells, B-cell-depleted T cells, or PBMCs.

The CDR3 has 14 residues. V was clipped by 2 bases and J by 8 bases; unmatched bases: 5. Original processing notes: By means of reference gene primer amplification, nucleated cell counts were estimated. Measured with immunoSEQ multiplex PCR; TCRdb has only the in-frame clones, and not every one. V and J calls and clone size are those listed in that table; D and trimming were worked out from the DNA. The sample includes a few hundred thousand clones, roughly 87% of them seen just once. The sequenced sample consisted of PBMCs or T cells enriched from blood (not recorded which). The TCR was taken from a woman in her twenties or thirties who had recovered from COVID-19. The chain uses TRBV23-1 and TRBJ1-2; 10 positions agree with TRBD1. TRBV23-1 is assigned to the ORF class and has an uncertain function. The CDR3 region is CASSQDGQGVGYTF. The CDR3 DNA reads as TGCGCCAGCAGTCAAGACGGACAGGGGGTCGGCTACACCTTC.